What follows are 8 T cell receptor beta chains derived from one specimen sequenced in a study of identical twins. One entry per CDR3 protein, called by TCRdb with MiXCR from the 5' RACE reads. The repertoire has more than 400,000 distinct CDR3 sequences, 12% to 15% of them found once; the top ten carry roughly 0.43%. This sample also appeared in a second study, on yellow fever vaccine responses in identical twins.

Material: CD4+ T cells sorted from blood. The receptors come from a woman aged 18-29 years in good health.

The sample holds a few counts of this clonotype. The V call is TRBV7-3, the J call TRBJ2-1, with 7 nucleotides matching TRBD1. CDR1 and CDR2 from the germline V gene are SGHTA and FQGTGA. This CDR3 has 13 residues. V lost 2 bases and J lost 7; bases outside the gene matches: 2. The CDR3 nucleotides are TGTGCCAGCAGCTTATCGGACAGGAATGAGCAGTTCTTC. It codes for CASSLSDRNEQFF.

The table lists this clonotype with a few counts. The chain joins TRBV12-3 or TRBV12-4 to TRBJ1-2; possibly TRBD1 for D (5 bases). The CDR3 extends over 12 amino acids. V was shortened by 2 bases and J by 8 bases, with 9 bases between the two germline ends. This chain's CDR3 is CASSLRGLGYTF. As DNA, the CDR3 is TGTGCCAGCAGTTTAAGGGGCTTGGGCTACACCTTC.

CDR3: CASSGTSGGADEQYV. DNA of the CDR3: TGTGCCAGCAGTGGGACTAGCGGGGGGGCCGACGAGCAGTACGTC. J is TRBJ2-7 and V is TRBV28; 16 bases agree with TRBD2. CDR3 length: 15 residues. Per germline, CDR1 MDHEN and CDR2 SYDVKM. With V trimmed by 5 bases and J by 5 bases, 3 bases remained unmatched.

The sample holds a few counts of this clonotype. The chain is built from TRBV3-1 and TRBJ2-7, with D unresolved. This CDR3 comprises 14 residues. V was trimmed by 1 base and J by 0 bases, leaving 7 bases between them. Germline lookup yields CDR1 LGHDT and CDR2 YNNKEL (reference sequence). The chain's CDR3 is CASSQGPNSYEQYF. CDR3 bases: TGTGCCAGCAGCCAAGGACCGAACTCCTACGAGCAGTACTTC.

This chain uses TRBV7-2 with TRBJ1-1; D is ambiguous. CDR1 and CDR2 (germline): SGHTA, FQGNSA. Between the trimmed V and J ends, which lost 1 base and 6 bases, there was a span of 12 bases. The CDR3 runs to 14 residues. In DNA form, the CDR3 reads TGTGCCAGCAGCTTAGTTGGTATGGGATCTGAAGCTTTCTTT. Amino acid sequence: CASSLVGMGSEAFF. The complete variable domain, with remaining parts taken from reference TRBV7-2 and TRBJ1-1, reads GAGVSQSPSNKVTEKGKDVELRCDPISGHTALYWYRQSLGQGLEFLIYFQGNSAPDKSGLPSDRFSAERTGGSVSTLTIQRTQQEDSAVYLCASSLVGMGSEAFFGQGTRLTVV.

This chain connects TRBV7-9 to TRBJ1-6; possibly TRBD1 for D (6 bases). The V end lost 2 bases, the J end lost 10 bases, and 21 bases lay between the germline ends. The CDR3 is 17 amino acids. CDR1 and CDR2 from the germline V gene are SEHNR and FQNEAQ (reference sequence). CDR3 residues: CASSLSVSRGVGSPLHF. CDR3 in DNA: TGTGCCAGCAGCTTATCGGTTTCCAGGGGAGTAGGATCACCCCTCCACTTT.

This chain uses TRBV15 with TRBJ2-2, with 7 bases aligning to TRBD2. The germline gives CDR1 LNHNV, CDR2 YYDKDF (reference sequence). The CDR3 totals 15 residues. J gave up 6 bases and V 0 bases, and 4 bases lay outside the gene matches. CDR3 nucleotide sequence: TGTGCCACCAGCAGAGATGGGAGGGAGGCCGGGGAGCTGTTTTTT. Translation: CATSRDGREAGELFF.

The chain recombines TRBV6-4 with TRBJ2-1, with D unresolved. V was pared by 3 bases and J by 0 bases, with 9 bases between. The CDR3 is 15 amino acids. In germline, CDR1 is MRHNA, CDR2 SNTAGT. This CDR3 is CASSELPGSYNEQFF. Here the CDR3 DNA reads TGTGCCAGCAGTGAACTACCTGGCTCCTACAATGAGCAGTTCTTC.